The present T cell receptor beta chain was sequenced within a study of T cell responses to AZD1222 COVID-19 vaccine. Study-level results: The study identified only 6 or 7 AZD1222 recipients as seropositive at baseline. Among the donors, most were white British and more were female, and clonal diversity was possibly underestimated. Variant regions that are unmutated are reportedly the target of nearly half of spike-specific TCRs.

This CDR3 region has 16 residues. The germline CDR1 and CDR2 sequences are MNHNS and SASEGT. Between the trimmed V and J ends, which lost 2 bases and 4 bases, there was a span of 15 bases. Clones were read by immunoSEQ multiplex PCR, and TCRdb kept only the in-frame ones, dropping some. In the table there are tens of thousands of clones, 81% of which are singletons. A remark on this clone: As yet, its antigen is unknown.

This rearrangement joins TRBV6-1 to TRBJ1-5; D may be TRBD1 (6 bases). This TCR was sampled from an adult who received the AZD1222 COVID-19 vaccine. The sequencing used peripheral blood, collected 28 days after the second AZD1222 dose. The CDR3 spells CASSENRGAVNQPQHF. The CDR3 nucleotides are TGTGCCAGCAGTGAAAATCGGGGGGCAGTTAATCAGCCCCAGCATTTT.